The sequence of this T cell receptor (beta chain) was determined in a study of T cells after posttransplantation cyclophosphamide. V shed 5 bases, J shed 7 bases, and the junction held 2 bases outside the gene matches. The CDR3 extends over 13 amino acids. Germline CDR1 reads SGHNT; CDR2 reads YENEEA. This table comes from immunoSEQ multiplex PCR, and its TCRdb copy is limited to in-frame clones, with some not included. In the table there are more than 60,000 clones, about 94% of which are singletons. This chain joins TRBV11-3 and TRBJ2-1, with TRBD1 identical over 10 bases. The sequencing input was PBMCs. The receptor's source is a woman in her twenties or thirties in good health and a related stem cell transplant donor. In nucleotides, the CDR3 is TGTGCCAGCAGCCGGGACAGGGGAAATGAGCAGTTCTTC. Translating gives CASSRDRGNEQFF.